The 21 T cell receptor beta chains below were found in one sample sequenced in a study of blood T cell repertoires in COVID-19. Produced via immunoSEQ multiplex PCR; TCRdb's table is partial and in-frame only. Among tens of thousands of clones listed, 88% were seen once. What was sequenced was peripheral blood. The receptors were sampled from a human donor in a cohort sampled during active COVID-19.

The chain carries TRBV18 and TRBJ2-7; 10 positions match TRBD2. Germline loops: CDR1 KGHSH, CDR2 LQKENI. There are 13 residues in the CDR3. Trimming took 5 bases from V and 5 from J; bases not matched to a gene: 3. CDR3 residues: CASSSGTSDEQYF. DNA of the CDR3: TGTGCCAGCTCATCCGGGACTAGCGACGAGCAGTACTTC.

The DNA of the CDR3 is TGTGCCAGCAGCGGACAGGGTTCGAACACCGGGGAGCTGTTTTTT. Residues: CASSGQGSNTGELFF. The V call is TRBV9, the J call TRBJ2-2; 7 bases agree with TRBD1. This CDR3 spans 15 amino acids. Germline V gene sequence: CDR1 SGDLS, CDR2 YYNGEE. The J segment lost 0 bases and the V segment lost 3 bases, leaving 2 bases of the junction unmatched.

V usage is TRBV19 and J usage is TRBJ2-1; the match to TRBD2 covers 7 bases. The CDR3 runs 15 residues. Per the germline V gene, CDR1 is LNHDA and CDR2 is SQIVND (reference sequence). J gave up 8 bases and V 5 bases, and 12 bases lay outside the gene matches. The CDR3 reads CASSPWTAGVYEQFF. CDR3 nucleotides: TGTGCCAGTAGTCCTTGGACTGCGGGAGTCTATGAGCAGTTCTTC.

The chain combines TRBV5-1 with TRBJ2-1, with D possibly being TRBD2 (6 bases). The CDR3 loop spans 15 amino acids. From germline, CDR1 is SGHRS and CDR2 YFSETQ. The ends were cut back, 4 bases at V and 0 bases at J, with 11 bases in the middle. CDR3 in amino acids: CASSRDGGSYNEQFF. The DNA of the CDR3 is TGCGCCAGCAGCAGGGACGGGGGCTCCTACAATGAGCAGTTCTTC.

The chain uses TRBV6-5 and TRBJ2-2; TRBD2 aligns across 9 bases. Looked up from germline, CDR1 is MNHEY and CDR2 is SVGAGI. The CDR3 consists of 15 residues. J was trimmed by 2 bases and V by 5 bases; bases with no gene match: 3. CDR3 nucleotide sequence: TGTGCCAGCAGTCTGACTAGCGGAAACACCGGGGAGCTGTTTTTT. It translates to CASSLTSGNTGELFF.

The CDR3 DNA is TGTGCCAGCAGCCAATTTGCAGGGAGGCACGAGCAGTACTTC. Protein product: CASSQFAGRHEQYF. V usage is TRBV16 and J usage is TRBJ2-7; D is perhaps TRBD2 (6 bases). The ends were cut back, 1 base at V and 5 bases at J, with 12 bases in the middle. The CDR3 is made up of 14 amino acids. CDR1 is KGHSY and CDR2 is FQNENV in the germline V gene.

J is TRBJ2-7 and V is TRBV4-2; weak D call: TRBD2 (5 bases). Trimming took off 0 bases at V and 0 bases at J, with 12 bases between the two ends. Per the germline V gene, CDR1 is LGHNA and CDR2 is YNFKEQ. The CDR3 is 16 amino acids. The CDR3 loop reads CASSQETSGDSYEQYF. The CDR3 nucleotides are TGTGCCAGCAGCCAAGAAACCAGCGGCGACTCCTACGAGCAGTACTTC.

For this clone: A read error may account for a junction end that differs from germline. The rearrangement joins TRBV29-1 to TRBJ2-1, with TRBD1 as a possible D gene (6 bases). The CDR3 has 10 residues. Germline CDR1 reads SQVTM; CDR2 reads ANQGSEA. CDR3 sequence reads: CSVRDNEQFF. CDR3 DNA: TGCAGCGTTAGGGACAACGAGCAGTTCTTC.

CDR3 nucleotide sequence: TGCAGCGTTGAATTGGGACAGGGCCTGTTTTTT. Its protein is CSVELGQGLFF. The chain uses TRBV29-1 and TRBJ1-4, with TRBD1 matching over 9 bases. J gave up 14 bases and V 2 bases, and 3 bases lay outside the gene matches. The germline V gene has CDR1 SQVTM and CDR2 ANQGSEA. The CDR3 covers 11 residues.

This chain connects TRBV5-4 to TRBJ1-1; D gene ambiguous. Looked up from germline, CDR1 is SGHNT and CDR2 is YYREEE (reference sequence). CDR3 length: 12 residues. V was shortened by 1 base and J by 2 bases, with 3 bases between the two germline ends. CDR3 region: CASSLQNTEAFF. The CDR3 nucleotides read TGTGCCAGCAGCTTGCAAAACACTGAAGCTTTCTTT.

The chain uses TRBV19 and TRBJ1-2; D unresolved. Trimming removed 10 bases from V and 8 bases from J, with 20 bases in between. Germline values: CDR1 LNHDA, CDR2 SQIVND (reference sequence). This CDR3 is built from 13 residues. The CDR3 DNA reads TGTGCCACCCAACAACTAGATACGGGGGGCTACACCTTC. Translated: CATQQLDTGGYTF. The entire variable domain, with the rest obtained from reference TRBV19 and TRBJ1-2, is as follows: DGGITQSPKYLFRKEGQNVTLSCEQNLNHDAMYWYRQDPGQGLRLIYYSQIVNDFQKGDIAEGYSVSREKKESFPLTVTSAQKNPTAFYLCATQQLDTGGYTFGSGTRLTVV.

The V call is TRBV5-1, the J call TRBJ2-3; 9 bases map to TRBD2. This CDR3 has 16 residues. Germline CDR1 reads SGHRS; CDR2 reads YFSETQ. With V trimmed by 1 base and J by 1 base, 4 bases remained unmatched. The CDR3 loop reads CASSLNVAGGTDTQYF. CDR3 DNA: TGCGCCAGCAGCTTGAACGTAGCGGGAGGCACAGATACGCAGTATTTT.

V and J are TRBV28 and TRBJ2-7, with D possibly being TRBD2 (6 bases). The V end was cut by 2 bases, the J end by 3 bases, with 11 bases between. The CDR3 length is 14 residues. CDR1 is MDHEN, CDR2 SYDVKM, per germline. This chain's CDR3 is CASSLGGVDYEQYF. In nucleotides, the CDR3 is TGTGCCAGCAGTTTAGGAGGGGTGGACTACGAGCAGTACTTC.

This chain uses TRBV28 with TRBJ1-5; tentatively, D is TRBD1 (5 bases). The CDR3 sequence is 15 residues long. V lost 6 bases and J lost 9, with 21 bases in between. CDR1 and CDR2 from the germline V gene are MDHEN and SYDVKM. The CDR3 DNA reads as TGTGCCAGCAGACGAGCTCAGGGCCAACTCGGGCCCCAGCATTTT. This gives the protein CASRRAQGQLGPQHF.

The rearrangement joins TRBV6-6 to TRBJ2-5, with D unclear. The V gene lost 6 bases and the J gene lost 2 bases, with 13 bases spanning the gap. The V gene's germline CDR1 is MNHNY and CDR2 SVGAGI (reference sequence). The length of the CDR3 is 14 residues. The CDR3 spells CASRHPGVQETQYF. CDR3 coding DNA: TGTGCCAGCAGACACCCGGGTGTTCAAGAGACCCAGTACTTC.

This clone was seen just once. The chain employs TRBV9 and TRBJ2-1; 8 nucleotides align to TRBD2. The germline V gene encodes CDR1 SGDLS and CDR2 YYNGEE. J lost 1 base, V lost 4 bases, and 4 bases had no gene match. The CDR3 extends over 15 amino acids. The CDR3 here is CASSSGSGSYNEQFF. The CDR3, as DNA: TGTGCCAGCAGCAGCGGGAGCGGGTCCTACAATGAGCAGTTCTTC. The whole variable domain, filled in from reference TRBV9 and TRBJ2-1, reads DSGVTQTPKHLITATGQRVTLRCSPRSGDLSVYWYQQSLDQGLQFLIQYYNGEERAKGNILERFSAQQFPDLHSELNLSSLELGDSALYFCASSSGSGSYNEQFFGPGTRLTVL.

V gene TRBV12-3 or TRBV12-4 combines with J gene TRBJ1-1, with no clear D. Trimming left V 0 bases short and J 7 bases short, with 9 bases between. This CDR3 is built from 13 residues. The DNA for the CDR3 is TGTGCCAGCAGTTTAGCGCGATCCGTTGAAGCTTTCTTT. This gives the protein CASSLARSVEAFF.

This clone has just one count. The chain is built from TRBV30 and TRBJ1-2; maybe TRBD1 (6 bases). Per germline, CDR1 GTSNPN and CDR2 SVGIG (reference sequence). The CDR3 is made up of 12 amino acids. The V gene lost 4 bases and the J gene lost 8 bases, with 14 bases spanning the gap. CDR3 residues: CAWTVTGYGYTF. CDR3 DNA: TGTGCCTGGACCGTAACAGGGTACGGCTACACCTTC.

The chain recombines TRBV28 with TRBJ1-1, with TRBD1 as a possible D gene (6 bases). V was pared by 2 bases and J by 3 bases, with 19 bases between. The germline V gene has CDR1 MDHEN and CDR2 SYDVKM. This CDR3 has 17 residues. For the CDR3, the DNA is TGTGCCAGCAGTTTAGGTTCCAGGGGTTTGCGGGACACTGAAGCTTTCTTT. This encodes CASSLGSRGLRDTEAFF.

This chain links TRBV9 with TRBJ2-2, with D perhaps matching TRBD1 (5 bases). This CDR3 has 16 amino acids. The ends were cut back, 3 bases at V and 0 bases at J, with 12 bases in the middle. In germline, CDR1 is SGDLS, CDR2 YYNGEE. The CDR3 sequence: CASSGGLTSNTGELFF. Here the CDR3 DNA reads TGTGCCAGCAGCGGGGGCCTCACCTCGAACACCGGGGAGCTGTTTTTT.

The CDR3 here is CASSLTGTGELFF. The DNA for the CDR3 is TGTGCCAGCAGCTTAACAGGGACCGGGGAGCTGTTTTTT. This sequence joins TRBV7-8 and TRBJ2-2; D may be TRBD1 (6 bases). CDR1 is SGHVS, CDR2 FQNEAQ, per germline. The V end was cut by 2 bases, the J end by 5 bases, with 6 bases between. The CDR3 runs 13 residues.